This T cell receptor (beta chain) was sequenced for a study of cytomegalovirus exposure and HLA in healthy donors. The PCR had 60 Vbeta and 13 Jbeta primers. Libraries were prepared by immunoSEQ multiplex PCR; TCRdb keeps only in-frame clonotypes and omits some of them. Of under 200,000 clones in the sample, around four fifths are singletons; the top ten hold approximately 1.4%. Whole-study findings and limits: Sequencing likely caused a cluster of highly shared sequence variants. Diagnosis of cytomegalovirus status made by the classifier reportedly showed high specificity and sensitivity.

This clone has just a few counts. Its antigen is currently unknown. The CDR3 totals 17 residues. The germline CDR1 and CDR2 sequences are SGHTA and FQGNSA. Losses at the gene ends were 2 bases for V and 2 bases for J; bases not matched to a gene: 8. The genes are TRBV7-2 and TRBJ2-3; 9 nucleotides line up with TRBD1. This TCR derives from a man between 25 and 39 years old in good health and CMV-seronegative. The specimen was PBMCs. The CDR3 spells CASSLMSRDRATDTQYF. CDR3 sequence (DNA): TGTGCCAGCAGCTTAATGAGTAGGGACAGGGCCACAGATACGCAGTATTTT.